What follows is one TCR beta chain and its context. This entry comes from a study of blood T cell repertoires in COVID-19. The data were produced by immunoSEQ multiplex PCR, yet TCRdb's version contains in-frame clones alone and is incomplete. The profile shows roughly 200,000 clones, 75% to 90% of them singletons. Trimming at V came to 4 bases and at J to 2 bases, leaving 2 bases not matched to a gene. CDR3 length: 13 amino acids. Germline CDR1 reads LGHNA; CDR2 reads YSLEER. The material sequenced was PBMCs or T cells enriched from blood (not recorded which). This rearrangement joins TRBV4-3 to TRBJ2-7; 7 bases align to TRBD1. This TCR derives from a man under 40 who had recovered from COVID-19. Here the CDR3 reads CASSLGTAYEQYF. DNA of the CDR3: TGCGCCAGCAGCCTCGGGACAGCCTACGAGCAGTACTTC.